This T cell receptor (beta chain) emerged from a study of OX40 agonist ivuxolimab in advanced cancers. General study results and limits: At doses 0.1 to 3.0 mg/kg, CD4+ and CD8+ clones expanded. Low normalized T-cell clonal expansion was additionally recorded for some nonresponders.

V shed 2 bases and J shed 6 bases, with 8 bases lying between them. CDR1 is SGHRS, CDR2 YFSETQ, per germline. This CDR3 region has 13 residues. With regard to this clone: Its specificity is not known.

Some clones are missing from TCRdb's copy, which holds only in-frame ones; the method was immunoSEQ multiplex PCR. The sample gives about 80,000 clones, roughly nine tenths of which show up once; more than 0.15% is in the top ten. The rearrangement uses TRBV5-1 and TRBJ1-4; no clear D. This clonotype originated in an adult with an advanced solid tumor such as melanoma, head and neck, liver or kidney cancer. Sequencing was performed on CD4+ or CD8+ T cells sorted from blood, taken in a trial of the OX40 agonist ivuxolimab. The CDR3 sequence is CASSLRVDEKLFF. The CDR3 nucleotides read TGCGCCAGCAGCTTAAGAGTAGATGAAAAACTGTTTTTT. The full variable domain, in which reference TRBV5-1 and TRBJ1-4 provide the parts outside the CDR3, is KAGVTQTPRYLIKTRGQQVTLSCSPISGHRSVSWYQQTPGQGLQFLFEYFSETQRNKGNFPGRFSGRQFSNSRSEMNVSTLELGDSALYLCASSLRVDEKLFFGSGTQLSVL.